This T cell receptor (beta chain) was identified in a study of blood T cell repertoires in COVID-19. Overall study: Some COVID-19 samples were acute and others convalescent; all came from the United States, Italy and Spain. T cells, B-cell-depleted T cells, or PBMCs provided the cDNA or gDNA that served as material.

This CDR3 comprises 17 residues. CDR1 LGHNT and CDR2 FRNRAP come from the germline V gene. The V segment lost 0 bases and the J segment 7 bases; nucleotides outside the gene matches: 7. Under the authors' procedure: Cell counts per sample came from amplifying reference gene primers. Clones were sequenced by immunoSEQ multiplex PCR, and TCRdb holds only the in-frame ones, with some missing. V and J calls and clone size are as listed in that table; D and trimming were resolved from the DNA. The data show 250,000 to 350,000 clones, with about 85% seen just once and roughly 2.1% held by the top ten. The rearrangement uses TRBV12-5 and TRBJ2-1; 12 bases map to TRBD2. The sample comprised peripheral blood. The clonotype originates from a man aged 18 to 29 with active or convalescent COVID-19. For the CDR3, the DNA is TGTGCTAGTGGTTTGGTACTAGCGGGAGGTGGTAGGAATGAGCAGTTCTTC. Its translation: CASGLVLAGGGRNEQFF.